The clone carrying this T cell receptor beta chain was seen a few times. Its matching antigen is unknown. Germline V gene sequence: CDR1 SGHDT, CDR2 YYEEEE. This CDR3 is 14 amino acids long. J lost 4 bases, V lost 3 bases, and 5 bases had no gene match. This entry comes from a study of T-cell memory formation after mild COVID-19. Findings of the study overall: Memory from before infection featured some responding clones, which suggests cross-reactive memory joined. Researchers could not confirm that second-wave clones peaking on day 37 targeted SARS-CoV-2.

After 5'RACE with constant-segment primers, TCR alpha and TCR beta cDNA libraries carrying sample barcodes and UMIs were obtained. Each CDR3 protein gets one entry after TCRdb re-called the 5' RACE reads with MiXCR. The data hold a few hundred thousand distinct CDR3 sequences, with roughly an eighth observed a single time. The sequence was obtained from a man younger than 35 who had mild COVID-19 (a few samples of this study predate the infection). Cell type and time point are not known. The rearrangement joins TRBV5-6 to TRBJ1-2, with 8 positions matching TRBD1. The sample was PBMCs or a T cell subset sorted from them (not recorded which). DNA of the CDR3: TGTGCCAGCAGCTCTCAAGGACAGGGCTATGGCTACACCTTC. Protein sequence: CASSSQGQGYGYTF.